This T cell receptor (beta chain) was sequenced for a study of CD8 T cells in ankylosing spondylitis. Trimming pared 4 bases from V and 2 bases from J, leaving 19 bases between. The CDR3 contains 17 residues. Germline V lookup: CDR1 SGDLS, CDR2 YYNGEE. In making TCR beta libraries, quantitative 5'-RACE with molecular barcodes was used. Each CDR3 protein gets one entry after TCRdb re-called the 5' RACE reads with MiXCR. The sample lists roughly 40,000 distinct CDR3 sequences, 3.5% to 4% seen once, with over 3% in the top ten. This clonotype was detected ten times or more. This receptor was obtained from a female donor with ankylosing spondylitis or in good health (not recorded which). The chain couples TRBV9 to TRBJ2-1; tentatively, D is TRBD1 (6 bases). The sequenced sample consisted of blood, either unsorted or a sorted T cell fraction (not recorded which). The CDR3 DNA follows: TGTGCCAGCAGCCCCAATAGTGGGGGCTTCACCTACAATGAGCAGTTCTTC. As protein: CASSPNSGGFTYNEQFF.